This TCR beta chain was recovered during a study of long-term antiretroviral therapy in people with HIV. The authors ran the immunoSEQ assay, v3.0, at survey level. Using immunoSEQ multiplex PCR, the repertoire was profiled, and TCRdb retains in-frame clones only, with some absent. The sample lists tens of thousands of clones, roughly nine tenths occurring once. The specimen was unsorted PBMCs, collected 1.2 years after starting antiretroviral therapy. The sequence derives from a woman aged 50 to 60 with HIV.

CDR3 sequence: CASSLAGGTYEQYF. CDR3 nucleotide sequence: TGTGCCAGTAGTCTAGCGGGGGGCACCTACGAGCAGTACTTC. The rearrangement joins TRBV19 to TRBJ2-7; 11 positions agree with TRBD2. CDR3 length: 14 residues. The V and J ends lost 5 bases and 2 bases, in that order; junction bases with no gene match: 2. Germline CDR1 is LNHDA and CDR2 is SQIVND (reference sequence).